This T cell receptor beta chain is from a study of shared clonotypes between healthy human individuals. Study in general: The study enrolled a couple of women and a few men aged 18 to 49.

About this clone itself: Its matching antigen is unknown.

Study findings and constraints: Richness estimates generally favored naive over memory subsets. Clonotype sharing across several donors was observed for 4.5% to 6.5% of naive CD4 clonotypes.

Authors' methods: Junction-only sequences produced by ImmunoSEQ had no quality scores, so filtering differed. Clones were read by immunoSEQ multiplex PCR, and TCRdb kept only the in-frame ones, dropping some. The V and J calls and clone size were taken over from that table, and D and trimming were inferred from the DNA. Among 2 million to 3 million clones listed, approximately 93% were seen once. Deletions cut 1 base from V and 6 bases from J, with 16 bases between. CDR1 and CDR2 from the germline V gene are SGHRS and YFSETQ. This CDR3 comprises 15 residues. The chain is built from TRBV5-1 and TRBJ1-2, with D uncertain. The specimen was naive CD4+ T cells from PBMCs. Subset defined: CD45RA+ positively selected. The receptor was isolated from a young man in good health. Some clones in this sample may be carry-over from other donors' samples. The CDR3 spells CASSLISAKADGYTF. The CDR3 coding sequence is TGCGCCAGCAGCTTGATCTCAGCCAAGGCGGATGGCTACACCTTC.